Listed below are T cell receptor beta chains from one sample, sequenced in a study of blood T cells in healthy people across ages. Using its own MiXCR run on the 5' RACE reads, TCRdb lists one record per CDR3 protein. The repertoire holds 1.5 million to 2 million distinct CDR3 sequences, with approximately 30% as singletons. The specimen sequenced was blood. The source of these receptors is a woman aged 25 to 39 in good health. Each CDR3 is given with its conserved first and last residue. D genes are given only for firm matches. Only part of the rows carry a size: once, few, many, or a class if the clone is expanded.

TRBD1	NA	TRBV2	TRBJ2-7	TGTGCCAGCAGTGAAGCGGACAGGGGATACGAGCAGTACTTC	CASSEADRGYEQYF
NA	NA	TRBV30	TRBJ2-5	TGTGCCTTGCCGGAAGGAGAGACCCAGTACTTC	CALPEGETQYF
TRBD1	many	TRBV29-1	TRBJ2-7	TGCAGCGTTGGACAGGGCCACGAGCAGTACTTC	CSVGQGHEQYF
NA	NA	TRBV15	TRBJ2-1	TGTGTCACCAGCCGGCGTCCCCTTTACAATGAGCAGTTCTTC	CVTSRRPLYNEQFF
NA	few	TRBV24-1	TRBJ2-3	TGTGCCACCAGTGATTTGCCAGGCGGGGCGAGCACAGATACGCAGTATTTT	CATSDLPGGASTDTQYF
NA	few	TRBV20-1	TRBJ1-2	TGCAGTACTATTGTACTTAACTATGACTACACCTTC	CSTIVLNYDYTF
NA	few	TRBV29-1	TRBJ2-7	TGCAGCTGTGAGCGAGGGGTTCCCGGCGAGCAGTACTTC	CSCERGVPGEQYF
NA	NA	TRBV7-9	TRBJ2-3	TGTGCCAGCAGCGCTTCGGAGGATACGCAGTATTTT	CASSASEDTQYF
NA	many	TRBV12-3/TRBV12-4	TRBJ2-7	TGTGCCAGCACCCGCGAGGCAGGGCACAACGAGCAGTACTTC	CASTREAGHNEQYF
TRBD1	many	TRBV12-3/TRBV12-4	TRBJ1-1	TGTGCCAGCAGCCTCGGACAGGGAGGAGCTTTCTTT	CASSLGQGGAFF
NA	few	TRBV28	TRBJ1-2	TGTGCCAGCAGTACGGACTCCAATTACACCTTC	CASSTDSNYTF
TRBD1	few	TRBV12-5	TRBJ2-1	TGTGCTAGTGCCATAGGGGGGACAGGCCTCAATGAGCAGTTCTTC	CASAIGGTGLNEQFF
TRBD1	NA	TRBV13	TRBJ1-4	TGTGCCAGCAGCTCAGCAGGGGGTGTTGAAAAACTGTTTTTT	CASSSAGGVEKLFF
NA	NA	TRBV7-2	TRBJ1-1	TGTGCCAGCAGCTTACAACAGGGTGTGGCCACTGAAGCTTTCTTT	CASSLQQGVATEAFF
NA	many	TRBV7-2	TRBJ1-5	TGTGCCAGCAGCCGGGAAAATCAGCCCCAGCATTTT	CASSRENQPQHF
TRBD2	NA	TRBV10-3	TRBJ2-7	TGTGCCATCAGTGCGGGCACGGGGGGGGGCTACGAGCAGTACTTC	CAISAGTGGGYEQYF
TRBD1	few	TRBV7-6	TRBJ1-6	TGTGCCAGCAGTTACGGCCGGGACAGGAGTGATTCACCCCTCCACTTT	CASSYGRDRSDSPLHF
NA	NA	TRBV12-3/TRBV12-4	TRBJ2-7	TGTGCCAGCAGTTTTCTCAAGAGCTCCTACGAGCAGTACTTC	CASSFLKSSYEQYF
NA	many	TRBV20-1	TRBJ2-6	TGCAGTGCTAGAGAGGGGGCCAACGTCCTGACTTTC	CSAREGANVLTF
TRBD1	NA	TRBV7-2	TRBJ1-1	TGTGCCAGCAGCCGAGACAGGGACATTGAAGCTTTCTTT	CASSRDRDIEAFF
TRBD2	NA	TRBV4-3	TRBJ2-1	TGCGCCAGCAGCCGGGCTCTGACCGGGACTAGCGGGAGGGAGCAGTTCTTC	CASSRALTGTSGREQFF
NA	few	TRBV20-1	TRBJ2-3	TGCAGTGCTAGATACCCAGGGCCGGATACGCAGTATTTT	CSARYPGPDTQYF
TRBD2	few	TRBV3-1	TRBJ2-1	TGTGCCAGCAGCCAAGCGGAGACTAGCGTTGAGCAGTTCTTC	CASSQAETSVEQFF
TRBD2	NA	TRBV3-1	TRBJ2-1	TGTGCCAGCAGCCGCTGGGGGTCCCGACTAGCGGTAAATGAGCAGTTCTTC	CASSRWGSRLAVNEQFF
NA	NA	TRBV10-1	TRBJ1-1	TGCGCCAGCAGTGGGATGGCAGGTGAAGCTTTCTTT	CASSGMAGEAFF
NA	once	TRBV6-4	TRBJ2-7	TGTGCCCGCAGTGACAATCCCCCCCCAACGGACGGTGCCTACGAGCAGTACTTC	CARSDNPPPTDGAYEQYF
NA	few	TRBV29-1	TRBJ1-4	TGCAGCGTTGAAGCGAGGGACCCTAGGACAACTAATGAAAAACTGTTTTTT	CSVEARDPRTTNEKLFF
TRBD1	NA	TRBV7-2	TRBJ1-3	TGTGCCAGCAGCTTGACAGGGAACACTGGAAACACCATATATTTT	CASSLTGNTGNTIYF
TRBD1	few	TRBV20-1	TRBJ2-5	TGCAGTGCAACAGACAGGGTAGTTAAGACCCAGTACTTC	CSATDRVVKTQYF
TRBD1	many	TRBV29-1	TRBJ2-7	TGCAGCGTTGAGACCGGGACAGGGGGCTACGAGCAGTACTTC	CSVETGTGGYEQYF
TRBD1	NA	TRBV12-3/TRBV12-4	TRBJ1-2	TGTGCCAGCAGCCTACGAACCGGACGGCAGATTGGACAGGAATCAAATGGCTACACCTTC	CASSLRTGRQIGQESNGYTF
NA	many	TRBV7-2	TRBJ1-2	TGTGCCAGCAGCTTGCAGGGAAGGGACTATGGCTACACCTTC	CASSLQGRDYGYTF
TRBD2	few	TRBV7-2	TRBJ2-3	TGTGCCAGCAGGGAACAGAGGGCCTGGGGGGGAGGAGGAAGCACAGATACGCAGTATTTT	CASREQRAWGGGGSTDTQYF
NA	NA	TRBV7-2	TRBJ2-7	TGTGCCAGCAGCCGAAACCCCCTTTTAAGGAATGAGCAGTACTTC	CASSRNPLLRNEQYF
NA	few	TRBV4-2	TRBJ2-1	TGTGCCAGCAGCCAAGTCCCAGGGTTCGAGCAGTTCTTC	CASSQVPGFEQFF
NA	NA	TRBV20-1	TRBJ2-1	TGCAGTGCTAGTTACATGGGAGTGGGAAATGAGCAGTTCTTC	CSASYMGVGNEQFF
NA	few	TRBV11-3	TRBJ2-1	TGTGCCAGCAGTCCCGACTCGGATGAGCAGTTCTTC	CASSPDSDEQFF
TRBD1	NA	TRBV2	TRBJ2-5	TGTGCCAGCAGTGAAGCCTTAGGGACAGCCATCGGAACCCAGTACTTC	CASSEALGTAIGTQYF
TRBD1	few	TRBV15	TRBJ2-5	TGTGTCACCACCCTAGGACAGGGAGAGACCCAGTACTTC	CVTTLGQGETQYF
TRBD2	once	TRBV10-3	TRBJ2-1	TGTGCCATCGAGGGACTAGGGTACAATGAGCAGTTCTTC	CAIEGLGYNEQFF
NA	NA	TRBV4-1	TRBJ1-5	TGCGCCAGCAGCCAAGGAATTGAGAACGGAGGCGGGCCCCAGCATTTT	CASSQGIENGGGPQHF
TRBD2	few	TRBV7-9	TRBJ2-3	TGTGCCAGCAGCTCCCTAACCTCTAGCGGGGGGGCAGATACGCAGTATTTT	CASSSLTSSGGADTQYF
NA	many	TRBV10-3	TRBJ2-3	TGTGCCATCAGCTCACAGCCGACAGATACGCAGTATTTT	CAISSQPTDTQYF
TRBD2	few	TRBV20-1	TRBJ2-1	TGCAGTGCGGGATCTAGCGGGGGGGTCTACAATGAGCAGTTCTTC	CSAGSSGGVYNEQFF
TRBD1	NA	TRBV6-1	TRBJ1-2	TGTGCCAGCAGTGAATACAGGGGGCAGAGTGGCTACACCTTC	CASSEYRGQSGYTF
NA	few	TRBV7-6	TRBJ2-1	TGTGCCAGCAGCGTAGACGTGGGAGACTCCTACAATGAGCAGTTCTTC	CASSVDVGDSYNEQFF
TRBD2	once	TRBV12-3/TRBV12-4	TRBJ2-2	TGTGCCAGCAGTAGAGCGGGAGGGCCGGGCACCGGGGAGCTGTTTTTT	CASSRAGGPGTGELFF
NA	few	TRBV20-1	TRBJ2-5	TGCAGTGCTCCGACCATCAGGGGCGGGGGCCAAGAGACCCAGTACTTC	CSAPTIRGGGQETQYF
NA	few	TRBV24-1	TRBJ2-5	TGTGCCACCAGTTTGGAGGGGGAGACCCAGTACTTC	CATSLEGETQYF
TRBD1	many	TRBV25-1	TRBJ2-5	TGTGCCAGCAGCGCCTGGGGGGACAGGGGGCGAGAGACCCAGTACTTC	CASSAWGDRGRETQYF
NA	few	TRBV11-2	TRBJ1-6	TGTGCCAGCAGCTTATCGGGCCGGGCCAATAATTCACCCCTCCACTTT	CASSLSGRANNSPLHF
TRBD1	few	TRBV4-1	TRBJ2-7	TGCGCCAGCGGCCGTTCCGGGACAGGGGGTGGAGAGCAGTACTTC	CASGRSGTGGGEQYF
TRBD1	few	TRBV6-1	TRBJ1-2	TGTGCCAGCAGTGTCGGACAGGGGTCGGATGGCTACACCTTC	CASSVGQGSDGYTF
TRBD1	few	TRBV4-2	TRBJ1-2	TGTGCCAGCAGCCAACGCGTGGGACAGAACTATGGCTACACCTTC	CASSQRVGQNYGYTF
TRBD1	NA	TRBV18	TRBJ1-1	TGTGCCAGCTGGACAGGCTCTTCCCTTGAAGCTTTCTTT	CASWTGSSLEAFF
NA	NA	TRBV6-6	TRBJ1-3	TGTGCCAGCAGTGACAGACTTTACACCATATATTTT	CASSDRLYTIYF
TRBD1	NA	TRBV28	TRBJ2-1	TGTGCCAGCAGCTTGGACAGGCCGAAAGAGACCCAGTTCTTC	CASSLDRPKETQFF
NA	NA	TRBV18	TRBJ2-3	TGTGCCAGCTCACCCTTATTGTACACCCCTAGCACAGATACGCAGTATTTT	CASSPLLYTPSTDTQYF
TRBD1	NA	TRBV3-1	TRBJ1-5	TGTGCCAGCAGCCAAGAGTGGGACAGTAACTTTAATCAGCCCCAGCATTTT	CASSQEWDSNFNQPQHF